The clone carrying this T cell receptor beta chain was detected only a few times. Its antigen is still unknown. This sample is part of a study of early T cells in non-severe SARS-CoV-2 infection. About the research overall: Sequencing of unsorted whole blood was done on bulk RNA, leaving chains unpaired. Overall study results and limits: VDJdb-based matching was biased toward anti-spike CD8 responses and missed private and CD4 specificities.

Individually, cDNA molecules had unique molecular identifiers attached to them. Via MiXCR, TCRdb re-called the 5' RACE reads, giving one row per CDR3 protein. The table lists around 80,000 distinct CDR3 sequences, approximately 12% of them singletons, with around 3.5% in the top ten. The sample comprised whole blood. The receptor's source is an adult who was a healthcare worker with PCR-confirmed SARS-CoV-2 infection or an uninfected control (not recorded which).

CDR3 amino acids: CASRTRARLGDTQYF. The CDR3 DNA follows: TGTGCCAGTAGAACTAGAGCTCGATTGGGAGATACGCAGTATTTT. The chain links TRBV19 to TRBJ2-3; the D gene is possibly TRBD2 (5 bases). This CDR3 has 15 amino acids. V was cut by 6 bases and J by 5 bases, with 18 bases left in between. The V gene's germline CDR1 is LNHDA and CDR2 SQIVND (reference sequence).